The 24 T cell receptor beta chains below were found in one sample sequenced in a study of cytomegalovirus exposure and HLA in healthy donors. PCR used 60 Vbeta primers and 13 Jbeta primers. Sequenced by immunoSEQ multiplex PCR; TCRdb stores in-frame clones only, minus some. The sample consists of around 200,000 clones, 80% to 90% of them appearing once. Sequences were obtained from PBMCs. Receptor source: a woman between 18 and 30 years old in good health and CMV-seronegative.

The chain has TRBV27 and TRBJ1-5; 7 nucleotides line up with TRBD1. There are 18 residues in the CDR3. Germline assignment: CDR1 MNHEY and CDR2 SMNVEV (reference sequence). Trimming took 6 bases from V and 6 from J; bases not matched to a gene: 20. CDR3 nucleotide sequence: TGTGCCAGCAGCCGCTCCCCTGGCAGGGGGATAGGCAGTCAGCCCCAGCATTTT. Translating it yields CASSRSPGRGIGSQPQHF.

This chain joins TRBV6-5 and TRBJ1-1; a weak D match, TRBD1 (5 bases). V dropped 5 bases and J dropped 1 base, with 8 bases sitting between them. CDR1 is MNHEY and CDR2 is SVGAGI in the germline V gene. CDR3 size: 13 residues. CDR3: CASSVGQNTEAFF. DNA for the CDR3: TGTGCCAGCAGTGTTGGACAGAACACTGAAGCTTTCTTT.

CDR3 protein: CASSLSAHTSTDTQYF. As DNA, the CDR3 is TGTGCCAGCAGCTTATCAGCGCATACTAGCACAGATACGCAGTATTTT. The V call is TRBV7-2, the J call TRBJ2-3; D unclear. The CDR3 runs 16 residues. CDR1 and CDR2 from the germline V gene are SGHTA and FQGNSA. V lost 2 bases to trimming and J lost 0 bases, with 12 bases between them.

This clone was counted between two and nine times. V gene TRBV14 combines with J gene TRBJ2-2, with D perhaps TRBD2 (5 bases). The CDR3 is made up of 17 amino acids. V lost 0 bases and J 0 bases, leaving 11 bases between the germline ends. The germline V gene has CDR1 SGHDN and CDR2 FVKESK. The CDR3 sequence: CASSQDSTLANTGELFF. CDR3 bases: TGTGCCAGCAGCCAAGATTCAACACTAGCGAACACCGGGGAGCTGTTTTTT.

The rearrangement uses TRBV4-1 and TRBJ1-1; no reliable D call. Germline CDR1 reads MGHRA; CDR2 reads YSYEKL. The CDR3 is 13 amino acids. Trimming took 0 bases from V and 12 from J, leaving 14 bases between them. The DNA for the CDR3 is TGCGCCAGCAGCCAAGAACCGGGAAGTGGGTCTTTCTTT. Protein product: CASSQEPGSGSFF.

The chain is built from TRBV25-1 and TRBJ2-3, with TRBD2 matching over 8 bases. V lost 4 bases and J lost 2; bases outside the gene matches: 11. The CDR3 runs to 17 residues. In germline, CDR1 is MGHDK, CDR2 SYGVNS. CDR3 in amino acids: CASSVGASGYPTDTQYF. CDR3 nucleotide sequence: TGTGCCAGCAGTGTAGGGGCTAGCGGGTATCCCACAGATACGCAGTATTTT.

The V gene is TRBV28, the J gene TRBJ1-4; D not certain. This CDR3 region has 15 residues. The ends were cut back, 6 bases at V and 0 bases at J, with 11 bases in the middle. In germline, CDR1 is MDHEN, CDR2 SYDVKM. The CDR3 DNA is TGTGCCAGCAGACGCCTACAGTCAACTAATGAAAAACTGTTTTTT. It yields the protein CASRRLQSTNEKLFF. Full variable domain (rest looked up from reference TRBV28 and TRBJ1-4): DVKVTQSSRYLVKRTGEKVFLECVQDMDHENMFWYRQDPGLGLRLIYFSYDVKMKEKGDIPEGYSVSREKKERFSLILESASTNQTSMYLCASRRLQSTNEKLFFGSGTQLSVL.

The chain uses TRBV19 and TRBJ2-3, with D perhaps TRBD2 (6 bases). Trimming shortened V by 5 bases and J by 5 bases, and 17 bases separated the two germline ends. The germline gives CDR1 LNHDA, CDR2 SQIVND (reference sequence). This CDR3 comprises 15 residues. The CDR3 DNA is TGTGCCAGTAGTGCGCGAGCGGGTTCAGGAGATACGCAGTATTTT. The encoded protein is CASSARAGSGDTQYF.

The chain is built from TRBV11-2 and TRBJ2-7; 11 nucleotides align to TRBD2. Trimming at V came to 5 bases and at J to 6 bases, leaving 6 bases not matched to a gene. The germline gives CDR1 SGHAT, CDR2 FQNNGV. The CDR3 has 14 amino acids. Here the CDR3 DNA reads TGTGCCAGCAGCCTAGCGGGGGGCCCGAGCGAGCAGTACTTC. It yields the protein CASSLAGGPSEQYF. Full variable domain (outside the CDR3, taken from reference TRBV11-2 and TRBJ2-7): EAGVAQSPRYKIIEKRQSVAFWCNPISGHATLYWYQQILGQGPKLLIQFQNNGVVDDSQLPKDRFSAERLKGVDSTLKIQPAKLEDSAVYLCASSLAGGPSEQYFGPGTRLTVT.

This sequence joins TRBV5-4 and TRBJ1-2; perhaps TRBD1 as D (5 bases). Trimming stripped 0 bases from V and 4 bases from J, with 7 bases between. Germline V CDR1 and CDR2: SGHNT, YYREEE (reference sequence). This CDR3 comprises 13 residues. The CDR3 region has the DNA TGTGCCAGCAGCTTGGACAGGTCCTATGGCTACACCTTC. Translated: CASSLDRSYGYTF.

The chain couples TRBV19 to TRBJ2-2, with D perhaps TRBD1 (5 bases). Germline lookup yields CDR1 LNHDA and CDR2 SQIVND (reference sequence). V lost 6 bases to trimming and J lost 0 bases, with 11 bases between them. The CDR3 runs 15 residues. Written as DNA, the CDR3 is TGTGCCAGTAGGGGGCAGGCCTCGAACACCGGGGAGCTGTTTTTT. Translation: CASRGQASNTGELFF.

The chain is built from TRBV11-2 and TRBJ2-1; D remains ambiguous. The ends were cut back, 3 bases at V and 3 bases at J, with 15 bases in the middle. CDR3 length: 16 amino acids. Germline CDR1 SGHAT, CDR2 FQNNGV. Here the CDR3 reads CASSFQRSLSYNEQFF. The CDR3 DNA is TGTGCCAGCAGCTTTCAGCGATCCCTAAGCTACAATGAGCAGTTCTTC.

V usage is TRBV5-5 and J usage is TRBJ1-1; a possible D gene is TRBD1 (5 bases). V was clipped by 4 bases and J by 5 bases, with 9 bases between them. The V gene's germline CDR1 is SGHKS and CDR2 YYEKEE (reference sequence). The CDR3 covers 12 residues. The CDR3 DNA reads as TGTGCCAGCAGCCGACAGAGGACTGAAGCTTTCTTT. It yields the protein CASSRQRTEAFF.

V is TRBV7-9 and J is TRBJ1-4; 10 bases fit TRBD1. Per the germline V gene, CDR1 is SEHNR and CDR2 is FQNEAQ (reference sequence). J lost 5 bases, V lost 7 bases, and 7 bases had no gene match. The CDR3 is 15 amino acids. CDR3 amino acids: CASNSPGQGNEKLFF. CDR3 coding DNA: TGTGCCAGCAACTCCCCGGGACAGGGGAATGAAAAACTGTTTTTT.

This clone has more than one count but fewer than ten. This chain connects TRBV19 to TRBJ1-5; 8 nucleotides agree with TRBD1. Germline CDR1 LNHDA, CDR2 SQIVND (reference sequence). V lost 3 bases, J lost 6 bases, and 7 bases stayed unmatched. CDR3 length equals 15 residues. CDR3 sequence: CASSIPGGSIQPQHF. CDR3 coding DNA: TGTGCCAGTAGTATTCCAGGGGGCTCGATTCAGCCCCAGCATTTT.

The chain joins TRBV2 to TRBJ1-5, with TRBD1 as a possible D gene (5 bases). There are 15 residues in the CDR3. Trimming shortened V by 4 bases and J by 0 bases, and 10 bases separated the two germline ends. The germline CDR1 and CDR2 sequences are SNHLY and FYNNEI. CDR3 DNA sequence: TGTGCCAGCAGTGCGGACACCTCTAGCAATCAGCCCCAGCATTTT. Encoded protein: CASSADTSSNQPQHF. Together with reference TRBV2 and TRBJ1-5, the CDR3 gives the full variable domain: EPEVTQTPSHQVTQMGQEVILRCVPISNHLYFYWYRQILGQKVEFLVSFYNNEISEKSEIFDDQFSVERPDGSNFTLKIRSTKLEDSAMYFCASSADTSSNQPQHFGDGTRLSIL.

The CDR3 spells CASSASGTGANVLTF. CDR3 bases: TGTGCCAGCAGCGCATCAGGGACTGGGGCCAACGTCCTGACTTTC. The chain recombines TRBV7-9 with TRBJ2-6, with D perhaps TRBD1 (5 bases). Germline V gene lookup returns CDR1 SEHNR and CDR2 FQNEAQ (reference sequence). Trimming removed 5 bases from V and 2 bases from J, with 10 bases in between. CDR3 size: 15 residues.

V usage is TRBV2 and J usage is TRBJ1-2; D gene unclear. Trimming removed 3 bases from V and 3 bases from J, with 11 bases in between. The germline V gene encodes CDR1 SNHLY and CDR2 FYNNEI. The CDR3 covers 14 residues. The CDR3 loop is CASSERELDYGYTF. The DNA of the CDR3 is TGTGCCAGCAGTGAGCGGGAGTTAGACTATGGCTACACCTTC. Drawing the rest from reference TRBV2 and TRBJ1-2, the complete variable domain is EPEVTQTPSHQVTQMGQEVILRCVPISNHLYFYWYRQILGQKVEFLVSFYNNEISEKSEIFDDQFSVERPDGSNFTLKIRSTKLEDSAMYFCASSERELDYGYTFGSGTRLTVV.

The chain carries TRBV4-1 and TRBJ1-2, with TRBD1 as a possible D gene (6 bases). This CDR3 region has 15 residues. Germline lookup yields CDR1 MGHRA and CDR2 YSYEKL. Trimming shortened V by 1 base and J by 4 bases, and 13 bases separated the two germline ends. The CDR3 is CASSQGTESSYGYTF. Written as DNA, the CDR3 is TGCGCCAGCAGCCAAGGGACAGAAAGCTCCTATGGCTACACCTTC.

The chain couples TRBV4-3 to TRBJ2-2, with TRBD1 identical over 10 bases. V gave up 3 bases and J gave up 7 bases; unmatched junction bases: 11. Germline CDR1 and CDR2: LGHNA and YSLEER. The CDR3 contains 17 residues. The CDR3 loop is CASSHTGTGELGGELFF. CDR3 DNA: TGCGCCAGCAGCCATACTGGGACAGGGGAACTAGGCGGGGAGCTGTTTTTT.

The chain has TRBV9 and TRBJ1-4; 7 nucleotides align to TRBD1. The CDR3 runs 15 residues. Germline lookup yields CDR1 SGDLS and CDR2 YYNGEE. V shed 2 bases and J 7 bases; nucleotides not matched to a gene: 8. The CDR3 sequence: CASSVRGQGGEKLFF. The CDR3 nucleotides are TGTGCCAGCAGCGTCCGGGGGCAGGGGGGTGAAAAACTGTTTTTT.

The chain is built from TRBV29-1 and TRBJ1-1; the D gene is possibly TRBD1 (5 bases). V was shortened by 7 bases and J by 8 bases, with 11 bases between the two germline ends. This CDR3 is 10 amino acids long. Germline-derived CDR1 and CDR2 are SQVTM and ANQGSEA. CDR3 region: CSGKDNEAFF. The DNA for the CDR3 is TGCAGCGGTAAGGACAACGAAGCTTTCTTT.

The chain combines TRBV12-1 with TRBJ2-1; the table calls TRBD2, which could not be checked here. TRBV12-1 is a recognized pseudogene. The CDR3 length is 18 residues. DNA for the CDR3: TGTGCCAGCAGCTTGGGGGGGGCGCCCGGCAAAGGCCACAATGAGCAGTTCTTC. Its translation is CASSLGGAPGKGHNEQFF.

CDR3 in amino acids: CASSSPGQGKNTEAFF. The CDR3 nucleotides are TGTGCCAGCAGTTCCCCCGGACAGGGGAAGAACACTGAAGCTTTCTTT. V and J are TRBV6-6 and TRBJ1-1, with 9 bases that match TRBD1. CDR3 size: 16 residues. The germline gives CDR1 MNHNY, CDR2 SVGAGI (reference sequence). V gave up 4 bases and J gave up 1 base; unmatched junction bases: 7.